This passage covers 23 T cell receptor beta chains from one sample sequenced in a study of blood T cell repertoires in COVID-19. Some clones are missing from TCRdb's copy, which holds only in-frame ones; the method was immunoSEQ multiplex PCR. Of roughly 250,000 clones listed, over 70% are singletons. Sample: peripheral blood. The receptor source for this set is a human donor in a cohort sampled during active COVID-19.

This sequence joins TRBV25-1 and TRBJ2-1; 10 bases match TRBD2. The CDR3 spans 16 residues. CDR1 and CDR2 (germline): MGHDK, SYGVNS. The J segment lost 8 bases and the V segment lost 1 base, leaving 8 bases of the junction unmatched. The CDR3, as DNA: TGTGCCAGCAGTGAATGGGCTAGCGGGAGACGGGATGAGCAGTTCTTC. Residues: CASSEWASGRRDEQFF. The full variable domain, completed using reference TRBV25-1 and TRBJ2-1, is EADIYQTPRYLVIGTGKKITLECSQTMGHDKMYWYQQDPGMELHLIHYSYGVNSTEKGDLSSESTVSRIRTEHFPLTLESARPSHTSQYLCASSEWASGRRDEQFFGPGTRLTVL.

The rearrangement links TRBV7-6 to TRBJ2-7, with a possible D match to TRBD2 (6 bases). CDR1 is SGHVS, CDR2 FNYEAQ, per germline. V was clipped by 0 bases and J by 7 bases, with 19 bases between them. CDR3 length: 16 residues. CDR3 protein: CASSLAGGPLKGEQYF. The CDR3 DNA reads as TGTGCCAGCAGCTTAGCGGGGGGACCCTTAAAGGGGGAGCAGTACTTC.

Concerning this clone itself: Other DNA sequences from this sample encode an identical CDR3 as well. The CDR3 is CASSLGRGNTEAFF. The CDR3 DNA sequence: TGTGCCAGCAGCTTAGGTCGCGGGAACACTGAAGCTTTCTTT. The chain uses TRBV7-2 and TRBJ1-1; D uncertain. Looked up from germline, CDR1 is SGHTA and CDR2 is FQGNSA. There are 14 residues in the CDR3. V was clipped by 1 base and J by 1 base, with 7 bases between them. The whole variable domain, filled in from reference TRBV7-2 and TRBJ1-1, reads GAGVSQSPSNKVTEKGKDVELRCDPISGHTALYWYRQSLGQGLEFLIYFQGNSAPDKSGLPSDRFSAERTGGSVSTLTIQRTQQEDSAVYLCASSLGRGNTEAFFGQGTRLTVV.

With respect to this clone: At one end the junction does not follow the germline gene, possibly because of a read error. Additional DNA sequences in this sample encode the identical CDR3. The J gene is TRBJ2-5, the V gene TRBV5-5, with D possibly being TRBD1 (6 bases). From germline, CDR1 is SGHKS and CDR2 YYEKEE (reference sequence). This CDR3 contains 14 residues. The CDR3 DNA reads as TGTGCCAGCAGCTTGGCACCGGACAGAGAAGGATCGAACTTC. This encodes CASSLAPDREGSNF.

The chain recombines TRBV6-1 with TRBJ2-5, with 11 bases matching TRBD2. Germline-derived CDR1 and CDR2 are MNHNS and SASEGT. The CDR3 runs 15 residues. Unmatched junction bases numbered 5, after V lost 3 bases and J lost 5 bases. The CDR3 DNA is TGTGCCAGCAGTGACCCTAGCGGGGGGAAGGAGACCCAGTACTTC. Its translation is CASSDPSGGKETQYF.

The J gene is TRBJ2-7, the V gene TRBV6-5, with 10 bases fitting TRBD1. Germline V gene sequence: CDR1 MNHEY, CDR2 SVGAGI. J was trimmed by 4 bases and V by 7 bases; bases with no gene match: 7. There are 14 residues in the CDR3. CDR3 coding DNA: TGTGCCAGCACCTCCGGGACAGGGGTATACGAGCAGTACTTC. This gives the protein CASTSGTGVYEQYF.

The rearrangement uses TRBV28 and TRBJ2-1, with 9 bases that match TRBD2. The length of the CDR3 is 14 residues. Germline V gene sequence: CDR1 MDHEN, CDR2 SYDVKM. Trimming removed 6 bases from V and 6 bases from J; junction bases left unmatched: 6. CDR3 loop: CASRIAGVFNEQFF. As DNA, the CDR3 is TGTGCCAGCAGGATAGCGGGGGTTTTCAATGAGCAGTTCTTC.

The chain couples TRBV27 to TRBJ1-2, with D perhaps TRBD1 (5 bases). V was clipped by 8 bases and J by 3 bases, with 13 bases between them. In germline, CDR1 is MNHEY, CDR2 SMNVEV (reference sequence). The CDR3 has 13 residues. CDR3 DNA: TGTGCCAGCTCCGCTCGGGGGTACTATGGCTACACCTTC. It translates to CASSARGYYGYTF.

This rearrangement joins TRBV2 to TRBJ1-2; 7 bases match TRBD1. Losses at the gene ends were 6 bases for V and 2 bases for J; bases not matched to a gene: 6. CDR3 length: 14 residues. Germline-derived CDR1 and CDR2 are SNHLY and FYNNEI. CDR3 sequence: CASRPPTGNYGYTF. DNA for the CDR3: TGTGCCAGCAGGCCCCCGACAGGGAACTATGGCTACACCTTC.

About this clone: The junction departs from germline at one end; a sequencing error may be responsible. The chain combines TRBV7-7 with TRBJ1-4, with a weak D call TRBD1 (6 bases). The CDR3 totals 15 residues. Germline lookup yields CDR1 SSHAT and CDR2 FNYEAQ (reference sequence). DNA for the CDR3: TGTGCTAGCAGCCCAACTCAGGGGTTTAACGAAAAACTGTTTTTT. Translated: CASSPTQGFNEKLFF.

V and J are TRBV4-2 and TRBJ1-1; 7 bases are shared with TRBD1. The CDR3 has 13 residues. V lost 6 bases and J lost 1; bases outside the gene matches: 2. Germline loops: CDR1 LGHNA, CDR2 YNFKEQ. The chain's CDR3 is CASRGTANTEAFF. Written as DNA, the CDR3 is TGTGCCAGCAGGGGGACAGCGAACACTGAAGCTTTCTTT.

The genes are TRBV7-2 and TRBJ1-5; possible D gene TRBD1, 6 bases. Trimming stripped 6 bases from V and 2 bases from J, with 14 bases between. The germline gives CDR1 SGHTA, CDR2 FQGNSA. The length of the CDR3 is 15 residues. The CDR3 reads CASSPQGIGNQPQHF. The CDR3 bases are TGTGCCAGCAGTCCCCAGGGGATAGGCAATCAGCCCCAGCATTTT.

This clone was picked up a small number of times. The rearrangement joins TRBV18 to TRBJ1-1; 7 bases fit TRBD1. CDR1 KGHSH and CDR2 LQKENI come from the germline V gene. J gave up 1 base and V 0 bases, and 5 bases lay outside the gene matches. The CDR3 length is 16 residues. The CDR3 region is CASSPPGGFKNTEAFF. The CDR3, as DNA: TGTGCCAGCTCACCACCAGGGGGCTTTAAGAACACTGAAGCTTTCTTT.

This clone was picked up a small number of times. The chain employs TRBV7-2 and TRBJ2-3; D is ambiguous. The CDR3 runs to 13 residues. Germline CDR1 SGHTA, CDR2 FQGNSA. Trimming stripped 5 bases from V and 6 bases from J, with 12 bases between. CDR3 sequence (DNA): TGTGCCAGCAGCCCCCGGGTTAGGGATACGCAGTATTTT. It translates to CASSPRVRDTQYF.

The V gene is TRBV6-1, the J gene TRBJ1-2, with no clear D. Germline CDR1 is MNHNS and CDR2 is SASEGT. V lost 3 bases and J lost 4, with 9 bases in between. This CDR3 is 13 amino acids long. CDR3 sequence: CASSDSFLYGYTF. The DNA of the CDR3 is TGTGCCAGCAGTGACAGTTTCCTCTATGGCTACACCTTC.

The rearrangement uses TRBV5-5 and TRBJ1-6, with 8 bases aligning to TRBD1. Germline V gene sequence: CDR1 SGHKS, CDR2 YYEKEE (reference sequence). V lost 0 bases to trimming and J lost 6 bases; unmatched junction nucleotides: 2. The CDR3 covers 15 residues. DNA for the CDR3: TGTGCCAGCAGCTTGGTGCAGGGGGCTAATTCACCCCTCCACTTT. It is translated as CASSLVQGANSPLHF.

This chain connects TRBV21-1 to TRBJ2-2; TRBD1, the D gene given by the table, was not confirmed from the DNA. TRBV21-1 is given as a pseudogene. This CDR3 is 18 amino acids long. The DNA of the CDR3 is TGTGCCAGCAGCAAAGTTGAGTCGGAGACAGGAGACACCGGGGAGCTGTTTTTT. Amino acid sequence: CASSKVESETGDTGELFF.

This chain joins TRBV5-8 and TRBJ2-5; TRBD1 matches 10 bases. Germline lookup yields CDR1 SGHTS and CDR2 YDEGEE. The V and J ends lost 0 bases and 4 bases, in that order; junction bases with no gene match: 6. The CDR3 loop spans 16 amino acids. The chain's CDR3 is CASSLGQGAVGETQYF. CDR3 in DNA: TGTGCCAGCAGCTTGGGACAGGGGGCCGTCGGAGAGACCCAGTACTTC. Based on the CDR3 plus reference TRBV5-8 and TRBJ2-5, the full variable domain is EAGVTQSPTHLIKTRGQQATLRCSPISGHTSVYWYQQALGLGLQFLLWYDEGEERNRGNFPPRFSGRQFPNYSSELNVNALELEDSALYLCASSLGQGAVGETQYFGPGTRLLVL.

The chain couples TRBV7-2 to TRBJ2-7, with D possibly TRBD2 on 5 matching bases. The ends were cut back, 0 bases at V and 6 bases at J, with 9 bases in the middle. There are 13 residues in the CDR3. The germline gives CDR1 SGHTA, CDR2 FQGNSA. CDR3 protein: CASSLAGASEQYF. In nucleotides, the CDR3 is TGTGCCAGCAGCTTAGCGGGAGCAAGCGAGCAGTACTTC.

This clone was detected once. The chain's CDR3 is CASSQEVGMRQGNEKLFF. Here the CDR3 DNA reads TGCGCCAGCAGCCAAGAGGTGGGGATGAGACAGGGTAATGAAAAACTGTTTTTT. The chain recombines TRBV4-3 with TRBJ1-4, with 7 bases aligning to TRBD1. The CDR3 spans 18 residues. Germline trimming cut 0 bases from V and 4 bases from J; bases unmatched to any gene: 11. Germline CDR1 reads LGHNA; CDR2 reads YSLEER.

The V call is TRBV11-2, the J call TRBJ2-7; D remains unclear. Per germline, CDR1 SGHAT and CDR2 FQNNGV. V was shortened by 1 base and J by 1 base, with 8 bases between the two germline ends. CDR3 length: 14 residues. The CDR3 spells CASSLASPSYEQYF. The CDR3 nucleotides read TGTGCCAGCAGCTTAGCGTCCCCGTCCTACGAGCAGTACTTC.

The J gene is TRBJ2-2, the V gene TRBV7-2, with TRBD2 matching over 13 bases. The CDR3 covers 16 residues. V lost 3 bases, J lost 9 bases, and 7 bases stayed unmatched. Germline CDR1 is SGHTA and CDR2 is FQGNSA. CDR3 loop: CASSLVAGTSGRELFF. In DNA, the CDR3 is TGTGCCAGCAGCTTGGTCGCCGGGACTAGCGGGAGGGAGCTGTTTTTT.

The chain uses TRBV19 and TRBJ2-3; no clear D gene. The V gene lost 3 bases and the J gene lost 0 bases, with 13 bases spanning the gap. This CDR3 is 16 amino acids long. CDR1 LNHDA and CDR2 SQIVND come from the germline V gene (reference sequence). The CDR3 loop is CASSMIQESSTDTQYF. The CDR3 DNA reads as TGTGCCAGTAGTATGATTCAGGAATCTAGCACAGATACGCAGTATTTT. The complete variable domain, with remaining parts taken from reference TRBV19 and TRBJ2-3, reads DGGITQSPKYLFRKEGQNVTLSCEQNLNHDAMYWYRQDPGQGLRLIYYSQIVNDFQKGDIAEGYSVSREKKESFPLTVTSAQKNPTAFYLCASSMIQESSTDTQYFGPGTRLTVL.